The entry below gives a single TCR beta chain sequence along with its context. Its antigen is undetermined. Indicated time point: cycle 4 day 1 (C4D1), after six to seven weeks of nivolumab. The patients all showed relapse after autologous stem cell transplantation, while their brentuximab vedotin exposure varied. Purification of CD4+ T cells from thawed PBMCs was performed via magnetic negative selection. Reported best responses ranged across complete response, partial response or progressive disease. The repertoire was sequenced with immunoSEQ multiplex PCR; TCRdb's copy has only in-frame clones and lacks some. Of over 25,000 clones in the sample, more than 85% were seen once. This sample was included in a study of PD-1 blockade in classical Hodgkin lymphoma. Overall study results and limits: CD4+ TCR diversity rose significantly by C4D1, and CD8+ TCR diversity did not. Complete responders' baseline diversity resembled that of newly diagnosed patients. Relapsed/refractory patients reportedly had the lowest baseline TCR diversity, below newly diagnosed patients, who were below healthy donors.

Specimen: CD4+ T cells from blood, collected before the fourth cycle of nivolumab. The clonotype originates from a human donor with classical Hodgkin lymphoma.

The CDR3 spells CASSQDRTLGATDTQYF. Here the CDR3 DNA reads TGCGCCAGCAGCCAAGATAGGACTTTAGGTGCCACAGATACGCAGTATTTT. The chain employs TRBV4-1 and TRBJ2-3, with D tentatively TRBD2 (5 bases). V lost 0 bases and J lost 2, with 15 bases in between. CDR3 length: 17 residues. Per the germline V gene, CDR1 is MGHRA and CDR2 is YSYEKL.